These 23 T cell receptor beta chains came from one sample sequenced in a study of T cells after yellow fever vaccination. TCRdb used MiXCR to reprocess the 5' RACE reads, holding one entry per CDR3 protein. The sample contains 620,000 or so distinct CDR3 sequences, around 17% of which appear only once. Sample: PBMCs, taken less than 6 days after the first yellow fever vaccination. The receptors come from a man younger than 30 who received the YFV17D yellow fever vaccine.

This clonotype was seen more than once but under ten times. J is TRBJ2-7 and V is TRBV5-5; no reliable D call. The CDR3 covers 14 residues. Trimming stripped 4 bases from V and 1 base from J, with 12 bases between. Germline CDR1 SGHKS, CDR2 YYEKEE (reference sequence). CDR3 in DNA: TGTGCCAGCAGCCCCTTTGGGGTGTCCTACGAGCAGTACGTC. Amino acids: CASSPFGVSYEQYV.

This clonotype was detected a few times. V is TRBV7-2 and J is TRBJ2-3; 8 bases line up with TRBD2. Trimming cost V 7 bases and J 3 bases; bases outside gene matches: 6. This CDR3 region has 14 residues. Germline V gene data show CDR1 as SGHTA and CDR2 as FQGNSA. CDR3 residues: CASNKGLETDTQYF. As DNA, the CDR3 is TGTGCCAGCAACAAGGGACTAGAGACAGATACGCAGTATTTT. The full variable domain, with the rest looked up from reference TRBV7-2 and TRBJ2-3, is GAGVSQSPSNKVTEKGKDVELRCDPISGHTALYWYRQSLGQGLEFLIYFQGNSAPDKSGLPSDRFSAERTGGSVSTLTIQRTQQEDSAVYLCASNKGLETDTQYFGPGTRLTVL.

The chain carries TRBV3-1 and TRBJ2-7; 9 nucleotides align to TRBD1. V trimming: 5 bases; J trimming: 3 bases; junction bases outside the gene matches: 8. The CDR3 has 15 residues. From germline, CDR1 is LGHDT and CDR2 YNNKEL (reference sequence). CDR3 coding DNA: TGTGCCAGCAGCGGGGGGACAGGGACACTCTACGAGCAGTACGTC. Protein sequence: CASSGGTGTLYEQYV.

The V call is TRBV20-1, the J call TRBJ2-7, with D unclear. From germline, CDR1 is DFQATT and CDR2 SNEGSKA (reference sequence). V lost 2 bases and J lost 3, with 11 bases in between. This CDR3 has 13 residues. This chain's CDR3 is CSARNGNNYEQYF. The CDR3 DNA follows: TGCAGTGCTAGAAACGGCAACAACTACGAGCAGTACTTC.

The rearrangement uses TRBV4-1 and TRBJ2-7; D uncertain. The CDR3 loop spans 16 amino acids. The ends were cut back, 4 bases at V and 5 bases at J, with 21 bases in the middle. CDR1 MGHRA and CDR2 YSYEKL come from the germline V gene. This chain's CDR3 is CASSPVPRVFADEQYF. DNA of the CDR3: TGCGCCAGCAGCCCCGTCCCACGGGTGTTTGCCGACGAGCAGTACTTC.

This clonotype was recorded a few times. The gene calls are TRBV7-9 and TRBJ2-7; D not certain. This CDR3 has 13 residues. Germline CDR1 is SEHNR and CDR2 is FQNEAQ (reference sequence). V lost 5 bases, J lost 2 bases, and 10 bases lay in between. CDR3 nucleotides: TGTGCCAGCAGCCGGCAGTTACCCTACGAGCAGTACTTC. Encoded protein: CASSRQLPYEQYF.

The chain joins TRBV25-1 to TRBJ1-1; D unclear. This CDR3 spans 14 amino acids. The V end lost 1 base, the J end lost 4 bases, and 10 bases lay between the germline ends. Germline V gives CDR1 MGHDK, CDR2 SYGVNS. CDR3 amino acids: CASSESPLSTEAFF. The DNA for the CDR3 is TGTGCCAGCAGTGAATCCCCCCTGTCCACTGAAGCTTTCTTT.

The table lists this clonotype with a few counts. The chain links TRBV7-2 to TRBJ2-7; D is tentatively TRBD1 or TRBD2 (6 bases each). The CDR3 has 14 amino acids. Germline-derived CDR1 and CDR2 are SGHTA and FQGNSA. V was shortened by 1 base and J by 5 bases, with 12 bases between the two germline ends. CDR3 in DNA: TGTGCCAGCAGCTTAGGAGGGGGGATGGACGAGCAGTACGTC. Protein sequence: CASSLGGGMDEQYV.

This clonotype was seen more than once but under ten times. The chain is built from TRBV2 and TRBJ2-1; D might be TRBD2 (6 bases). CDR1 and CDR2 from the germline V gene are SNHLY and FYNNEI. The CDR3 totals 16 residues. The V end lost 8 bases, the J end lost 1 base, and 18 bases lay between the germline ends. CDR3 amino acids: CASPEGTSQSYNEQFF. CDR3 in DNA: TGTGCCAGCCCGGAGGGGACTTCCCAATCCTACAATGAGCAGTTCTTC. Looking up the rest from reference TRBV2 and TRBJ2-1 gives the full variable domain: EPEVTQTPSHQVTQMGQEVILRCVPISNHLYFYWYRQILGQKVEFLVSFYNNEISEKSEIFDDQFSVERPDGSNFTLKIRSTKLEDSAMYFCASPEGTSQSYNEQFFGPGTRLTVL.

This clonotype was counted only a few times. The genes are TRBV5-1 and TRBJ2-6; no clear D. The CDR3 runs 15 residues. V was shortened by 6 bases and J by 1 base, with 11 bases between the two germline ends. Germline CDR1 and CDR2: SGHRS and YFSETQ. CDR3 region: CASTWDVSGANVLTF. The CDR3 DNA reads TGCGCCAGCACCTGGGATGTTTCTGGGGCCAACGTCCTGACTTTC.

The chain employs TRBV7-3 and TRBJ2-3; TRBD1 or TRBD2 may be the D gene (6 bases each). V gave up 7 bases and J gave up 3 bases, with 17 bases separating them. The V gene's germline CDR1 is SGHTA and CDR2 FQGTGA. This CDR3 comprises 15 residues. CDR3 protein: CASTFSGAPTDTQYF. The CDR3 DNA is TGTGCCAGCACCTTCTCGGGGGCTCCGACAGATACGCAGTATTTT.

The chain joins TRBV19 to TRBJ2-4; D is undetermined. The V and J ends lost 3 bases and 2 bases respectively, with 11 bases between them. The CDR3 length is 15 residues. Germline CDR1 and CDR2: LNHDA and SQIVND (reference sequence). This CDR3 reads CASSITGLTKNIQYF. CDR3 DNA: TGTGCCAGTAGTATTACGGGTTTAACCAAAAACATTCAGTACTTC.

This clonotype was counted between two and nine times. V is TRBV11-3 and J is TRBJ2-1, with no clear D. V was trimmed by 5 bases and J by 5 bases, leaving 7 bases between them. The CDR3 consists of 12 residues. Looked up from germline, CDR1 is SGHNT and CDR2 is YENEEA. The CDR3 region is CASSHTHNEQFF. CDR3 bases: TGTGCCAGCAGCCACACCCACAATGAGCAGTTCTTC.

V usage is TRBV6-1 and J usage is TRBJ2-1; D is uncertain. The CDR3 runs to 12 residues. Trimming pared 4 bases from V and 4 bases from J, leaving 5 bases between. Germline lookup yields CDR1 MNHNS and CDR2 SASEGT. DNA for the CDR3: TGTGCCAGCAGTGGCCTATACAATGAGCAGTTCTTC. Translated, it gives CASSGLYNEQFF.

V usage is TRBV7-8 and J usage is TRBJ2-4; a weak D match, TRBD2 (6 bases). Deletions cut 4 bases from V and 5 bases from J, with 15 bases between. Germline CDR1 reads SGHVS; CDR2 reads FQNEAQ. CDR3 length: 15 amino acids. The CDR3 sequence: CASSSGRGGQNIQYF. CDR3 sequence (DNA): TGTGCCAGCAGCTCAGGGCGGGGCGGGCAAAACATTCAGTACTTC.

This clonotype has more than one count but fewer than ten. The chain is built from TRBV5-1 and TRBJ2-7, with 8 bases that match TRBD1. Germline values: CDR1 SGHRS, CDR2 YFSETQ. Germline trimming cut 4 bases from V and 4 bases from J; bases unmatched to any gene: 7. The length of the CDR3 is 14 residues. CDR3 sequence (DNA): TGCGCCAGCAGCGAGGGGACAGGCGGGTACGAGCAGTACGTC. This sequence encodes CASSEGTGGYEQYV.

V usage is TRBV3-1 and J usage is TRBJ2-1, with 7 bases that match TRBD2. The CDR3 is 13 amino acids. After removal of 0 bases from V and 8 bases from J, the junction contained 1 base not matched to a gene. Germline V gene data show CDR1 as LGHDT and CDR2 as YNNKEL (reference sequence). The CDR3 loop reads CASSQEGGDEQFF. The CDR3 nucleotides are TGTGCCAGCAGCCAAGAGGGGGGGGATGAGCAGTTCTTC.

This clonotype was seen more than once but under ten times. This chain links TRBV7-8 with TRBJ2-3; D is undetermined. Germline CDR1 SGHVS, CDR2 FQNEAQ. The CDR3 totals 13 residues. The germline V and J ends were trimmed by 5 bases and 3 bases, with 9 bases remaining between them. The DNA of the CDR3 is TGTGCCAGCAGCCCAGCCCGGACAGATACGCAGTATTTT. This gives the protein CASSPARTDTQYF.

In its sample, this clonotype was seen a few times. V gene TRBV12-3 or TRBV12-4 combines with J gene TRBJ1-6; no firm D call. This CDR3 has 13 amino acids. The germline V and J ends were trimmed by 2 bases and 13 bases, with 12 bases remaining between them. CDR3 sequence (DNA): TGTGCCAGCAGTTTAAGGGCCCCTGATCCCCTCCACTTT. Its protein product is CASSLRAPDPLHF.

This clonotype was picked up a small number of times. The chain has TRBV6-2 or TRBV6-3 and TRBJ1-5, with D unclear. There are 13 residues in the CDR3. CDR1 is MNHEY and CDR2 is SVGEGT in the germline V gene. V lost 2 bases and J 11 bases, leaving 13 bases between the germline ends. The CDR3 DNA is TGTGCCAGCAGTTACAACCGGCATGGAGCCCAGCATTTT. Residues: CASSYNRHGAQHF.

This chain connects TRBV28 to TRBJ2-3, with TRBD2 matching over 7 bases. The CDR3 is made up of 13 amino acids. Looked up from germline, CDR1 is MDHEN and CDR2 is SYDVKM. Losses at the gene ends were 6 bases for V and 8 bases for J; bases not matched to a gene: 8. This CDR3 is CASSPAQRGTQYF. DNA for the CDR3: TGTGCCAGCAGCCCCGCCCAGCGGGGTACGCAGTATTTT.

The chain couples TRBV7-2 to TRBJ2-1; possible D gene TRBD1, 7 bases. Trimming stripped 5 bases from V and 0 bases from J, with 17 bases between. The CDR3 totals 17 residues. Germline CDR1 SGHTA, CDR2 FQGNSA. The chain's CDR3 is CASSDQGGSSSYNEQFF. As DNA, the CDR3 is TGTGCCAGCAGCGACCAGGGGGGTTCGAGCTCCTACAATGAGCAGTTCTTC.

This clonotype was counted between two and nine times. J is TRBJ2-7 and V is TRBV27, with TRBD1 as a possible D gene (7 bases). Germline assignment: CDR1 MNHEY and CDR2 SMNVEV (reference sequence). Trimming pared 10 bases from V and 3 bases from J, leaving 19 bases between. This CDR3 is 14 amino acids long. The CDR3 DNA reads as TGTGCCACGAGCCGTGGAGGGGGCATCTACGAGCAGTACGTC. As protein: CATSRGGGIYEQYV.